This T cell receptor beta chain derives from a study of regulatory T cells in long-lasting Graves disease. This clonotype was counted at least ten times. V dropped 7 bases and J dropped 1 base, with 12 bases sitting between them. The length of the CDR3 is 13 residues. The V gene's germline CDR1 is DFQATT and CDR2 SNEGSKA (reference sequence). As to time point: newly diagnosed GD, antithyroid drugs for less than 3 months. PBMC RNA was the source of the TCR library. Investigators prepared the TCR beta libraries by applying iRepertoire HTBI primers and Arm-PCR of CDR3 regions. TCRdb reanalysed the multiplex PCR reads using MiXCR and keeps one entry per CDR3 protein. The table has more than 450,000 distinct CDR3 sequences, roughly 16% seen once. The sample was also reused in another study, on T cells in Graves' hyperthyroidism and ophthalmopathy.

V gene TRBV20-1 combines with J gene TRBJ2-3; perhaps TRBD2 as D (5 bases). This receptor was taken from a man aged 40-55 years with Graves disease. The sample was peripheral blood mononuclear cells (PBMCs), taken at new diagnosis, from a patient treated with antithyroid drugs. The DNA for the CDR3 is TGCAGTGACTCTCCCGGGGGCACAGATACGCAGTATTTT. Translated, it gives CSDSPGGTDTQYF.